This T cell receptor (beta chain) was captured in a study of early stage breast cancer tumors. Study information: Average read coverage per sample was 9.5 to 10-fold. Study-wide findings and caveats: Compared with adjacent normal breast, tumors showed about 2.5-fold denser, more clonal T cells. Bulk DNA sequencing of unsorted cells missed chain pairing and markers.

About this clone: What it recognizes is unknown. One junction end does not reproduce the germline sequence, and a read error may be involved.

Sampling of the adjacent normal breast tissue occurred 2-4 cm from the tumor. The CDR3 has 14 residues. CDR1 and CDR2 (germline): SSHAT, FNYEAQ (reference sequence). Sequencing used immunoSEQ multiplex PCR; TCRdb keeps in-frame clones, though not all of them. Found here are around 4,800 clones, about two thirds of them singletons; the top ten hold 26%. Input material: normal breast tissue next to the tumor. This sequence originates from a person in their sixties or seventies with breast cancer. The chain links TRBV7-7 to TRBJ2-3, with D hard to call. DNA of the CDR3: TGTGCTAGCAGCTTGCTGGGCCATGGAGATACGCAGTATTTT. It yields the protein CASSLLGHGDTQYF.